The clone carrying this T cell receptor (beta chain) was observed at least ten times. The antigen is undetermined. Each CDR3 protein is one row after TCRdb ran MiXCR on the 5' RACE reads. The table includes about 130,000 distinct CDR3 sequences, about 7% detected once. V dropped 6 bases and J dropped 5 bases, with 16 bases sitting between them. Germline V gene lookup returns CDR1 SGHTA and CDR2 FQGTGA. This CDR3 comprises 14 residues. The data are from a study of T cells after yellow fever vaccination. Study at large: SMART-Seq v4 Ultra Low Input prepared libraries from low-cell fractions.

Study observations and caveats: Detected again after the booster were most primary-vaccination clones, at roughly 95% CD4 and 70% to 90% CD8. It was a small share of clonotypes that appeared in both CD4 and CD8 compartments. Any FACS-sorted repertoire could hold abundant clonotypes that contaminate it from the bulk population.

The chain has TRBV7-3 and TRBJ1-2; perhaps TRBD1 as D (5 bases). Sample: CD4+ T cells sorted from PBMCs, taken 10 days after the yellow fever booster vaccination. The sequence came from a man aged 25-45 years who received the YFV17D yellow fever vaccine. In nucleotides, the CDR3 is TGTGCCAGCAGTCCTGGGGGGGGAGGATATGGCTACACCTTC. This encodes CASSPGGGGYGYTF.